This T cell receptor (beta chain) was retrieved from a study of blood T cell repertoires in COVID-19 (dated by TCRdb to the early 2020s). General notes on the study: Samples covering the acute and convalescent phases of COVID-19 were provided by collaborators in the United States, Italy and Spain. The prospective study material was composed of cDNA or gDNA derived from T cells, B-cell-depleted T cells, or PBMCs. The dataset comprised deeply sampled blood TCRbeta repertoires from subjects exposed to, actively infected with, or recovered from COVID-19. A freely available public database, intended as a resource for researchers studying the immune response to SARS-CoV-2, is where the repertoires were released. Samples came from the ongoing ImmuneRACE study (first 160 participants) plus 1,254 subjects from 6 global collaborators. The sample metadata nearly always contained a de-identified subject ID, COVID-19 status, age in years and sex. HLA class I and class II types, where available, came from metadata supplied by the sample provider rather than from assay-based typing. What the work shows at the level of the full study, not this receptor alone: The quantity of clinical and demographic metadata differed by source and by participant and was supplied without curation.

The germline V gene encodes CDR1 SGHRS and CDR2 YFSETQ. Taken from cysteine to phenylalanine, the CDR3 has 14 residues. The retained sequence is limited to the CDR3, 42 bases, with the frame set at the first base. Trimming removed 0 bases from V and 7 bases from J; the gene matches leave 1 base unexplained. Whole blood was collected in K2EDTA tubes by collaborating institutions according to the institutions' own protocols. For TCRbeta analysis, collaborators shipped samples in one of three forms: frozen whole blood, isolated PBMCs, or DNA extracted from either of those sample types. TCRbeta CDR3 regions were amplified from genomic DNA using the immunoSEQ Assay, a bias-controlled multiplex PCR. The study's own analysis went as follows. Within the assay, amplification of reference gene primers was used to estimate how many nucleated cells each sample contained. To quantify the absolute abundance of each unique TCRbeta CDR3 rearrangement, sequence reads were collapsed and filtered. Productive Simpson clonality was computed per sample as the square root of Simpson's diversity index over productive rearrangements. TCRdb provides this immuneACCESS table in a form limited to in-frame rearrangements. Some clones are lacking; in checked studies, under half of them reflect an unresolved V gene, and why the rest are absent is not known. V and J calls plus clone size are reproduced from that table; the DNA served to infer D and trimming. The sample table contains over 7,000 clones; only one count was recorded for 88% of them. The ten largest clones capture more than 8.5% of the sample.

Turning to this clone: Its binding antigen is unknown. No per-base quality is available; no much larger clone lies one base away.

The sequence came from a human donor in a cohort sampled during active COVID-19. The V and J segments used are TRBV5-1 and TRBJ1-5; TRBD1 aligns with 10 central bases. The specimen sequenced was peripheral blood. Here the CDR3 is given as CASSLGTGGQPQHF. The DNA sequence is given as TGCGCCAGCAGCTTGGGGACAGGGGGACAGCCCCAGCATTTT.